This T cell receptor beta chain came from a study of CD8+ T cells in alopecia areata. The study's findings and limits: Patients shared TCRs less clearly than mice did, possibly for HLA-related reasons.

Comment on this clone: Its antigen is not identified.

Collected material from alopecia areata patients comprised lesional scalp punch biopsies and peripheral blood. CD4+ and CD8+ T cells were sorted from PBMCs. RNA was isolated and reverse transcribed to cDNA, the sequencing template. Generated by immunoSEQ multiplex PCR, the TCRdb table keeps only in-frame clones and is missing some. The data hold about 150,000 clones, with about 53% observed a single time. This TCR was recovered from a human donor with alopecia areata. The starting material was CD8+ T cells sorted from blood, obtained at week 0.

In DNA form, the CDR3 reads TGCAGCGTTGAGAAAGGACAGGGGGAGTTCTTC. Residues: CSVEKGQGEFF. This chain joins TRBV29-1 and TRBJ2-1, with 10 bases lining up with TRBD1. CDR3 length equals 11 residues. Germline V gene lookup returns CDR1 SQVTM and CDR2 ANQGSEA. V lost 3 bases, J lost 14 bases, and 4 bases stayed unmatched.